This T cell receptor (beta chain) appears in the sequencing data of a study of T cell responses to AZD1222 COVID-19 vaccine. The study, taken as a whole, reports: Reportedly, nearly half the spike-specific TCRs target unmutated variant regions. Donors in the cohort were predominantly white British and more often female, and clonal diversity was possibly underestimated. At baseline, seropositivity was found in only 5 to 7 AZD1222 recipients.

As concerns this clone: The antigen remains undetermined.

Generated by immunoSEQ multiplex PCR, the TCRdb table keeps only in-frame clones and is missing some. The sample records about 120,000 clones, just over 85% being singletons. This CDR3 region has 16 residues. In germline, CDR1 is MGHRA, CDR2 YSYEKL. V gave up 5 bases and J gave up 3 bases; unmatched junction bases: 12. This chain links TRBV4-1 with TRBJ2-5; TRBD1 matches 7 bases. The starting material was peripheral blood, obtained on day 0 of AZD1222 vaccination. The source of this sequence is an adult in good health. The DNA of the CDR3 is TGCGCCAGCAGCTCACCCAGCAGGGACAGAGAAGAGACCCAGTACTTC. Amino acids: CASSSPSRDREETQYF.